The text below deals with one T cell receptor beta chain. Its specificity is not known. This sample is part of a study of early T cells in non-severe SARS-CoV-2 infection. Study conclusions and caveats: Missing private and CD4 specificities, VDJdb matching favored anti-spike CD8 responses.

The CDR3 sequence is 16 residues long. With V trimmed by 5 bases and J by 4 bases, 13 bases remained unmatched. The germline V gene encodes CDR1 MNHEY and CDR2 SVGAGI. Individual cDNA molecules were tagged with unique molecular identifiers. TCRdb used MiXCR to reprocess the 5' RACE reads, holding one entry per CDR3 protein. The sample yields about 83,000 distinct CDR3 sequences, approximately 13% seen once. This TCR came from an adult who was a healthcare worker with PCR-confirmed SARS-CoV-2 infection or an uninfected control (not recorded which). The J gene is TRBJ2-7, the V gene TRBV6-5; TRBD2 agrees at 8 bases. The sample consisted of whole blood. CDR3 sequence (DNA): TGTGCCAGCAGTACGTCAGCGGGAGTCTCCCCATACGAGCAGTACTTC. It is translated as CASSTSAGVSPYEQYF.